This T cell receptor beta chain was obtained from a study of blood T cell repertoires in COVID-19. The overall study: Specimens from acute and convalescent COVID-19 originated in the United States, Italy and Spain. In each case, the material was cDNA or gDNA derived from T cells, B-cell-depleted T cells, or PBMCs.

Germline lookup yields CDR1 SGHDT and CDR2 YYEEEE. V dropped 0 bases and J dropped 3 bases, with 7 bases sitting between them. This CDR3 is built from 15 residues. Original analysis: The assay estimated nucleated cells by amplifying reference gene primers. Clones were sequenced by immunoSEQ multiplex PCR, and TCRdb holds only the in-frame ones, with some missing. That table gives V, J and clone size, and the DNA gave D and trimming. The table lists under 400,000 clones, 90% of them singletons, with 6.5% to 7% in the top ten. The sample taken for sequencing was peripheral blood. The sequence was obtained from a young man with active or convalescent COVID-19. The V call is TRBV5-6, the J call TRBJ1-6; D possibly corresponds to TRBD1 (6 bases). Here the CDR3 DNA reads TGTGCCAGCAGCTTGGTACAGGGCTATAATTCACCCCTCCACTTT. It encodes CASSLVQGYNSPLHF.